This T cell receptor beta chain was documented in a study of T cell repertoires in ileal Crohn's disease. J gave up 3 bases and V 7 bases, and 7 bases lay outside the gene matches. The germline gives CDR1 SQVTM, CDR2 ANQGSEA. The CDR3 contains 14 residues. Clones were sequenced by immunoSEQ multiplex PCR, and TCRdb holds only the in-frame ones, with some missing. In the table there are around 16,000 clones, under 95% of which are singletons. This TCR derives from an adult with Crohn's disease. The source material was ileal tissue. This rearrangement joins TRBV29-1 to TRBJ2-3; TRBD1 matches 10 bases. Here the CDR3 reads CSAGTGEGTDTQYF. In DNA, the CDR3 is TGCAGCGCTGGGACAGGGGAGGGAACAGATACGCAGTATTTT.